This T cell receptor beta chain was documented in a study of T-cell reconstitution after alpha-beta-depleted transplantation in children. Trimming stripped 6 bases from V and 7 bases from J, with 12 bases between. The CDR3 length is 12 residues. Germline loops: CDR1 SQVTM, CDR2 ANQGSEA. Unique molecular identifiers were incorporated when the TCRbeta library was constructed. Via MiXCR, TCRdb re-called the PCR reads, giving one row per CDR3 protein. Of hundreds of thousands of distinct CDR3 sequences in the sample, approximately 12% were seen once. This clonotype occurred many times. This sequence originates from a human donor who donated a stem cell graft to a child with acute lymphoblastic leukemia. The material was PBMCs from the stem cell graft donor, obtained from the stem cell graft. The J gene is TRBJ2-2, the V gene TRBV29-1; D is uncertain. The DNA of the CDR3 is TGCAGCGTCGACGAACTGAACGGGGAGCTGTTTTTT. Translated, it gives CSVDELNGELFF.